The subject of this entry is one TCR beta chain. What it recognizes is unknown. This sample includes further DNA sequences coding for the same CDR3. The CDR3 extends over 13 amino acids. Per the germline V gene, CDR1 is SEHNR and CDR2 is FQNEAQ (reference sequence). Between the trimmed V and J ends, which lost 1 base and 5 bases, there was a span of 8 bases. The data were taken from a study of shared clonotypes between healthy human individuals. Study-level points and caveats: Generally, naive subsets (rather than memory subsets) showed larger estimated richness.

Clones were read by immunoSEQ multiplex PCR, and TCRdb kept only the in-frame ones, dropping some. The sample lists approximately 980,000 clones, over 60% seen once, with over 1.3% in the top ten. This clonotype originated in a man aged 18 to 29 in good health. J is TRBJ1-1 and V is TRBV7-9; the D gene is possibly TRBD1 (6 bases). Sequenced input: memory CD4+ T cells sorted from blood. Subset indicated: CD45RA-negative fraction. The CDR3 is CASSLERGTEAFF. CDR3 in DNA: TGTGCCAGCAGCTTAGAAAGGGGGACTGAAGCTTTCTTT.